This T cell receptor (beta chain) was recovered during a study of technical replicates of blood from several donors. Profiling relied on immunoSEQ multiplex PCR, and the TCRdb table lists in-frame clones only, not all of them. The table has roughly 14,000 clones, more than 75% seen once. Sample: PBMCs. The clonotype was recovered from a human donor in good health.

CDR3: CASTWGVQETQYF. The CDR3 DNA is TGCGCCAGCACTTGGGGGGTACAAGAGACCCAGTACTTC. V usage is TRBV10-2 and J usage is TRBJ2-5, with D perhaps matching TRBD2 (6 bases). CDR1 is WSHSY and CDR2 is SAAADI in the germline V gene. The CDR3 is 13 amino acids. Deletions cut 7 bases from V and 2 bases from J, with 11 bases between.